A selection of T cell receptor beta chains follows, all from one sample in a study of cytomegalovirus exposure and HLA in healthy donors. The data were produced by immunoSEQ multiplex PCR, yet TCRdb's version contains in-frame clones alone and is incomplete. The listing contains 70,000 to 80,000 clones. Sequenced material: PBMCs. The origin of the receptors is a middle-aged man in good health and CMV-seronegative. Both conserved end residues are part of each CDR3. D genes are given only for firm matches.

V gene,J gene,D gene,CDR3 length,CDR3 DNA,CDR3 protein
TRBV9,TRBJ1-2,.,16,TGTGCCAGCAGCCCCTCGGGAGGAGAGGTGGACTATGGCTACACCTTC,CASSPSGGEVDYGYTF
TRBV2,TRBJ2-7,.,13,TGTGCCAGCGGGACTCCGAACCGCTACGAGCAGTACTTC,CASGTPNRYEQYF
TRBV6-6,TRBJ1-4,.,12,TGTGCCAGCACTCTCGGACTAGAAAAACTGTTTTTT,CASTLGLEKLFF
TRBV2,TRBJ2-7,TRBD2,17,TGTGCCAGCAGTGAAGGCTTCGGGGGGAGAGCAAAATACGAGCAGTACTTC,CASSEGFGGRAKYEQYF
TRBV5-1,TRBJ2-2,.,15,TGCGCCAGCAGTCGGGACTCGCCGAACACCGGGGAGCTGTTTTTT,CASSRDSPNTGELFF
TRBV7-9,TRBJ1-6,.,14,TGTGCCACCACCCAGGCCCTTGGGAATTCACCCCTCCACTTT,CATTQALGNSPLHF
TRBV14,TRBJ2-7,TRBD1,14,TGTGCCAGCAGCCCGAGGACAGGGGGTTACGAGCAGTACTTC,CASSPRTGGYEQYF
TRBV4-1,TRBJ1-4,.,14,TGCGCCAGCAGAACACAGGGCTCTAATGAAAAACTGTTTTTT,CASRTQGSNEKLFF
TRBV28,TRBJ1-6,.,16,TGTGCCAGCACCTCAGCCGGGACACCCTATAATTCACCCCTCCACTTT,CASTSAGTPYNSPLHF
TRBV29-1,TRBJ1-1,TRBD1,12,TGCAGCGACTGGGGGGCAGGGGGTGAAGCTTTCTTT,CSDWGAGGEAFF
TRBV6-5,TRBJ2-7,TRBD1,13,TGTGCCAGCAGTTACGACAGGGCGTACGAGCAGTACTTC,CASSYDRAYEQYF
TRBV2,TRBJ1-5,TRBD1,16,TGTGCCAGCAGTGAAGCTGGACAGGTGATCAATCAGCCCCAGCATTTT,CASSEAGQVINQPQHF
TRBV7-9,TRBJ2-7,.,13,TGTGCCAGCACCCGAAGCGATCCTGGCGAGCAGTACTTC,CASTRSDPGEQYF
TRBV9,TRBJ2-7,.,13,TGTGCCAGCAGCACGGACAGCTCCTACGAGCAGTACTTC,CASSTDSSYEQYF
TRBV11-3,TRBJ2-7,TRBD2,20,TGTGCCAGCAGCCCAGACCACCTTGGACTAGCGGGGGGGCCAAGGCACGAGCAGTACTTC,CASSPDHLGLAGGPRHEQYF
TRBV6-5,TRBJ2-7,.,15,TGTGCCAGCAGACGGGGGGGACAGGGAATCTACGAGCAGTACTTC,CASRRGGQGIYEQYF
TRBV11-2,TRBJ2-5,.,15,TGTGCCAGCAGCTTAGGGTCAGGGTCGGAAGAGACCCAGTACTTC,CASSLGSGSEETQYF
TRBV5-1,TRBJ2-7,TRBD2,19,TGCGCCAGCAGCCGTTGGGCTAGCGGGGGGGCTCAGATTCAATACGAGCAGTACTTC,CASSRWASGGAQIQYEQYF
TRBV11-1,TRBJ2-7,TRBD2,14,TGTGCCAGCAGCGCCACTAGCGGGGTCTACGAGCAGTACTTC,CASSATSGVYEQYF
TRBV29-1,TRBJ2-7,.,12,TGCAGCGTTGCAGGGCAACCCTACGAGCAGTACTTC,CSVAGQPYEQYF
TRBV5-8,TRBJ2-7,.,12,TGTGCCAGCAGCTGGGAGAGGTACGAGCAGTACTTC,CASSWERYEQYF
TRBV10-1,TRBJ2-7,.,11,TGCGCCCTTAACAAAGCCTACGAGCAGTACTTC,CALNKAYEQYF
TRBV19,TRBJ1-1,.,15,TGTGCCAGTAGTATACGGGGATCGTGGGGAGCTGAAGCTTTCTTT,CASSIRGSWGAEAFF
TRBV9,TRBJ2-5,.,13,TGTGCCAGCAGCCCCTCTGCGGAGGAGACCCAGTACTTC,CASSPSAEETQYF
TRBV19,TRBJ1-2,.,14,TGTGCCAGTAGCCTCCCAGGAATCAACTATGGCTACACCTTC,CASSLPGINYGYTF
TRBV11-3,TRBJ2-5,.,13,TGTGCCAGCAGCGCGGGACCGAAAGAGACCCAGTACTTC,CASSAGPKETQYF
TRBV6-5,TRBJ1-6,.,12,TGTGCCAGCAGTTACGGGGGCTCACCCCTCCACTTT,CASSYGGSPLHF
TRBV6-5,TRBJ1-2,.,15,TGTGCCAGCACCTCTGTTGGCAGGCGCCTGGATGGCTACACCTTC,CASTSVGRRLDGYTF
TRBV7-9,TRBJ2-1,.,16,TGTGCCAGCAGCCCCTGGGACATGAGCTCCTACAATGAGCAGTTCTTC,CASSPWDMSSYNEQFF
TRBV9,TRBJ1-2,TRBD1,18,TGTGCCAGCAGCGTAGACCACCTTATTACCGGGACAGGATATGGCTACACCTTC,CASSVDHLITGTGYGYTF
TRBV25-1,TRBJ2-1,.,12,TGTGCCAGCAGTGAAGACAGACATGAGCAGTTCTTC,CASSEDRHEQFF
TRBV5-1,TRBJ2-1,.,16,TGCGCCAGCAGCTTGGGGCAGGGGAAAGGAGACAATGAGCAGTTCTTC,CASSLGQGKGDNEQFF
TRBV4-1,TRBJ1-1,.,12,TGCGCCAGCAGCCAAGATCTGTCGGAAGCTTTCTTT,CASSQDLSEAFF